This T cell receptor beta chain was sequenced for a study of regulatory T cells in long-lasting Graves disease. This clonotype occurred a few times. Sequencing libraries for TCR beta were prepared with iRepertoire HTBI primers and Arm-PCR of CDR3 regions. TCRdb called the multiplex PCR reads again in MiXCR, with one record for every CDR3 protein. The sample gives roughly 400,000 distinct CDR3 sequences, around 23% of which show up once; roughly an eighth is in the top ten. Time point denoted: persistent/refractory GD, antithyroid drugs over 5 years with positive TRAb. The TCR library was made from RNA that had been extracted from PBMCs in TRIzol. Trimming removed 1 base from V and 6 bases from J; junction bases left unmatched: 2. The CDR3 spans 13 residues. Germline assignment: CDR1 SGHKS and CDR2 YYEKEE (reference sequence).

The chain couples TRBV5-5 to TRBJ2-7; 9 bases match TRBD2. The clonotype originates from a female donor with Graves disease. Sample: peripheral blood mononuclear cells (PBMCs), taken when the disease was refractory, from a patient treated with antithyroid drugs. CDR3 sequence: CASSLPSGIEQYF. CDR3 sequence (DNA): TGTGCCAGCAGCTTGCCTAGCGGGATCGAGCAGTACTTC.